This T cell receptor (beta chain) was sequenced during a study of T cell responses to AZD1222 COVID-19 vaccine. V was trimmed by 3 bases and J by 6 bases, leaving 8 bases between them. This CDR3 contains 12 residues. Germline V gene data show CDR1 as KGHSH and CDR2 as LQKENI. Method: immunoSEQ multiplex PCR; TCRdb's copy keeps in-frame clones and lacks some. The sample shows over 95,000 clones, just over 90% of them seen only once. The source of this sequence is an adult who received the AZD1222 COVID-19 vaccine. The chain recombines TRBV18 with TRBJ1-1; D unclear. Source: peripheral blood, taken 28 days after the second AZD1222 dose. This chain's CDR3 is CASSPLGPEAFF. In DNA, the CDR3 is TGTGCCAGCTCACCCCTGGGCCCTGAAGCTTTCTTT. Using reference TRBV18 and TRBJ1-1 for the parts outside the CDR3, the full variable domain is NAGVMQNPRHLVRRRGQEARLRCSPMKGHSHVYWYRQLPEEGLKFMVYLQKENIIDESGMPKERFSAEFPKEGPSILRIQQVVRGDSAAYFCASSPLGPEAFFGQGTRLTVV.